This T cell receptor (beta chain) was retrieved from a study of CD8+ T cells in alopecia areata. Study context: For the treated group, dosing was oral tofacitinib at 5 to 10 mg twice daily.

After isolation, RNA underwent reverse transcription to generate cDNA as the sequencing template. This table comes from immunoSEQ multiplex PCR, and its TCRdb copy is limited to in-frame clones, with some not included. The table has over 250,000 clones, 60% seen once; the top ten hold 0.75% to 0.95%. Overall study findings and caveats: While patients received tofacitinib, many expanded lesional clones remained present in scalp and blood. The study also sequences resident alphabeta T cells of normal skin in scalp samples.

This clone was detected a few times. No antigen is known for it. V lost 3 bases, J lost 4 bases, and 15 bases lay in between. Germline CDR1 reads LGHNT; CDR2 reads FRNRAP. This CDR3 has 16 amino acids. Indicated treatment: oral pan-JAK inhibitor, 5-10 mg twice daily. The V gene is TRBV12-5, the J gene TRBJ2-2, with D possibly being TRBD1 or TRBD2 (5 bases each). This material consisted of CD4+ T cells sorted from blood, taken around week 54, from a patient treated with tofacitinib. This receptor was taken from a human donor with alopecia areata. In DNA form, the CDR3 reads TGTGCTAGTGGTTTTAACCGGGGACGTGGCACCGGGGAGCTGTTTTTT. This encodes CASGFNRGRGTGELFF.